This T cell receptor beta chain stems from a study of T-cell memory formation after mild COVID-19. At the level of the study: The TCR clusters were mostly specific to one donor. Study outcomes and limitations: Day 15 to 85 contracting clones showed balanced CD4/CD8; day 15 to 37 expanders favored CD4+. Some clones that responded were present in memory (sampled pre-infection), which suggests cross-reactive memory joined. Shrinking CD4+ clones were chiefly CM and EM; CD8+ ones were chiefly EMRA.

In its sample, this clonotype was seen many times. Antigen: not known. V lost 6 bases and J 0 bases, leaving 11 bases between the germline ends. Germline CDR1 reads SQVTM; CDR2 reads ANQGSEA. CDR3 length: 13 residues. TCRdb itself ran the 5' RACE reads through MiXCR, one entry per CDR3 protein. The profile shows under 450,000 distinct CDR3 sequences, about a quarter of them singletons. This sequence originates from an adult woman who had mild COVID-19 (a few samples of this study predate the infection). Cell type and time point are not known. Sequences were obtained from PBMCs or a T cell subset sorted from them (not recorded which). The chain has TRBV29-1 and TRBJ1-2; possible D gene TRBD1, 5 bases. CDR3 sequence (DNA): TGCAGCGTCGGACACCAAGCTAACTATGGCTACACCTTC. Residues: CSVGHQANYGYTF.